Listed below are T cell receptor beta chains from one sample, sequenced in a study of human thymus T cells. Using immunoSEQ multiplex PCR, the repertoire was profiled, and TCRdb retains in-frame clones only, with some absent. Of about 78,000 clones listed, around 96% were seen once; the top ten hold 0.031%. Sequences were obtained from thymus tissue. Receptor source: a boy in the first two years of life with a congenital heart defect but otherwise immunologically healthy. The CDR3 runs from the conserved cysteine through the conserved F or W. The D gene is left open where the match is weak. Only some rows state a clone size, as once, few, many or a class for expanded clones.

V gene,J gene,D gene,clone size,CDR3 protein,CDR3 DNA
TRBV7-2,TRBJ2-3,TRBD1,-,CASSYTSDRGVADTQYF,TGTGCCAGCAGCTACACCTCCGACAGGGGGGTCGCAGATACGCAGTATTTT
TRBV2,TRBJ1-2,TRBD1,-,CASMDRDRGTYGYTF,TGTGCCAGCATGGACCGGGACAGGGGGACCTATGGCTACACCTTC
TRBV28,TRBJ1-2,TRBD1,-,CASSWKRQGNYGYTF,TGTGCCAGCAGTTGGAAACGACAGGGTAACTATGGCTACACCTTC
TRBV5-1,TRBJ1-4,TRBD1,-,CASSQGQGFNEKLFF,TGCGCCAGCAGCCAAGGACAGGGTTTTAATGAAAAACTGTTTTTT
TRBV7-9,TRBJ1-5,-,-,CASSVGDPSNQPQHF,TGTGCCAGCAGCGTAGGCGATCCGAGCAATCAGCCCCAGCATTTT
TRBV7-2,TRBJ2-5,-,-,CASCPEGETQYF,TGTGCCAGCTGCCCGGAAGGGGAGACCCAGTACTTC
TRBV4-1,TRBJ1-2,TRBD1,-,CASSQPFGTDYGYTF,TGCGCCAGCAGCCAGCCTTTCGGGACAGACTATGGCTACACCTTC
TRBV7-9,TRBJ2-7,TRBD2,-,CASSLDATSGAYEQYF,TGTGCCAGCAGCTTAGATGCAACTAGCGGAGCCTACGAGCAGTACTTC
TRBV25-1,TRBJ2-2,TRBD1,-,CASSEQGQGAFNTGELFF,TGTGCCAGCAGTGAGCAGGGACAGGGGGCGTTTAACACCGGGGAGCTGTTTTTT
TRBV7-2,TRBJ1-5,TRBD1,once,CASSSGSSRTGGDQPQHF,TGTGCCAGCAGCTCGGGGAGCTCCCGGACAGGGGGCGATCAGCCCCAGCATTTT
TRBV27,TRBJ2-5,-,-,CASSLLGQETQYF,TGTGCCAGCAGTTTATTGGGCCAAGAGACCCAGTACTTC
TRBV29-1,TRBJ2-7,TRBD1,-,CSVGQGAYEQYF,TGCAGCGTTGGGCAGGGGGCCTACGAGCAGTACTTC
TRBV19,TRBJ1-5,-,-,CASSIVYSNQPQHF,TGTGCCAGTAGTATTGTTTATAGCAATCAGCCCCAGCATTTT
TRBV7-2,TRBJ2-7,-,-,CASSFRGARGYEQYF,TGTGCCAGCAGCTTTCGAGGCGCTAGGGGCTACGAGCAGTACTTC
TRBV14,TRBJ1-5,-,-,CASSQGGGPNQPQHF,TGTGCCAGCAGCCAAGGAGGGGGTCCTAATCAGCCCCAGCATTTT
TRBV28,TRBJ2-1,-,-,CASSLPIFSGPPPYNEQFF,TGTGCCAGCAGTTTACCAATCTTCTCAGGGCCCCCCCCCTACAATGAGCAGTTCTTC
TRBV5-6,TRBJ1-1,-,-,CASSLTGRGVTEAFF,TGTGCCAGCAGCCTAACAGGGAGGGGGGTCACTGAAGCTTTCTTT
TRBV11-2,TRBJ2-7,TRBD2,once,CASSPLGPLAGRDEQYF,TGTGCCAGCAGCCCGCTGGGGCCTTTGGCAGGGAGGGACGAGCAGTACTTC
TRBV19,TRBJ1-1,-,-,CASSGGWATEAFF,TGTGCCAGTAGCGGGGGTTGGGCCACTGAAGCTTTCTTT
TRBV14,TRBJ2-7,-,-,CASSQEVYEQYF,TGTGCCAGCAGCCAAGAGGTATACGAGCAGTACTTC
TRBV6-5,TRBJ1-2,-,once,CASRSIARGYTF,TGTGCCAGCAGGAGCATTGCGAGGGGCTACACCTTC
TRBV7-2,TRBJ2-4,-,-,CASSLSGRLRGAKNIQYF,TGTGCCAGCAGCCTCAGCGGGCGTTTGCGGGGAGCCAAAAACATTCAGTACTTC
TRBV29-1,TRBJ1-1,-,-,CSVEGRAGEAVNTEAFF,TGCAGCGTTGAAGGGAGGGCAGGGGAGGCGGTCAACACTGAAGCTTTCTTT
TRBV27,TRBJ1-6,-,-,CASSQSKEVGSPLHF,TGTGCCAGCAGTCAGTCCAAGGAGGTTGGGTCACCCCTCCACTTT
TRBV28,TRBJ1-5,TRBD1,-,CASRDRVGQPQHF,TGTGCCAGCAGAGACAGGGTTGGTCAGCCCCAGCATTTT
TRBV5-1,TRBJ2-7,TRBD2,-,CASSLWGGVMYEQYF,TGCGCCAGCAGCTTGTGGGGGGGTGTTATGTACGAGCAGTACTTC
TRBV7-6,TRBJ1-1,-,-,CASSQLTEEAFF,TGTGCCAGCAGCCAACTGACGGAAGAAGCTTTCTTT
TRBV29-1,TRBJ2-1,TRBD2,-,CSVERGLEGRDEQFF,TGCAGCGTTGAACGGGGACTAGAGGGGAGGGATGAGCAGTTCTTC
TRBV2,TRBJ2-7,-,-,CASDRGPYEQYF,TGTGCCAGCGATAGGGGCCCCTACGAGCAGTACTTC
TRBV7-2,TRBJ2-3,-,-,CASSQNTGLNCTDTQYF,TGTGCCAGCAGCCAGAACACGGGTTTAAATTGCACAGATACGCAGTATTTT
TRBV30,TRBJ1-1,TRBD1,-,CAWSVPFCRDSDRRTTEAFF,TGTGCCTGGAGTGTACCGTTTTGCCGGGACAGCGATCGAAGGACCACTGAAGCTTTCTTT
TRBV7-2,TRBJ2-7,-,-,CASSFRLPYEQYF,TGTGCCAGCAGCTTCAGACTGCCCTACGAGCAGTACTTC
TRBV6-5,TRBJ1-1,-,-,CASKTANTEAFF,TGTGCCAGCAAAACGGCGAACACTGAAGCTTTCTTT
TRBV14,TRBJ1-1,-,-,CASSQDSGTANTKAFF,TGTGCCAGCAGCCAAGACTCTGGGACCGCCAACACTAAAGCTTTCTTT
TRBV2,TRBJ2-3,-,-,CASRGDGTSTDTQYF,TGTGCCAGCAGGGGGGACGGAACTAGCACAGATACGCAGTATTTT
TRBV6-1,TRBJ2-5,TRBD1,-,CASSVRQGCGETQYF,TGTGCCAGCAGTGTTCGACAGGGGTGCGGAGAGACCCAGTACTTC
TRBV27,TRBJ2-2,TRBD1,once,CASSSGQGSTGELFF,TGTGCCAGCAGTTCGGGACAGGGGAGCACCGGGGAGCTGTTTTTT
TRBV11-2,TRBJ2-7,-,-,CASSLDPRTEGAYEQYF,TGTGCCAGCAGCTTAGATCCCAGGACAGAGGGAGCCTACGAGCAGTACTTC
TRBV21-1,TRBJ2-5,-,-,CASSPGALDQETQYF,TGTGCCAGCAGCCCTGGGGCCTTAGACCAAGAGACCCAGTACTTC
TRBV30,TRBJ1-2,-,-,CAWSARPTPELGGYTF,TGTGCCTGGAGTGCAAGGCCCACTCCGGAACTAGGGGGCTACACCTTC
TRBV28,TRBJ2-7,-,-,CASSLEGQFYEQYF,TGTGCCAGCAGTTTAGAAGGGCAGTTCTACGAGCAGTACTTC
TRBV9,TRBJ2-1,TRBD2,-,CASSVLAGHYNEQFF,TGTGCCAGCAGCGTACTAGCGGGACACTACAATGAGCAGTTCTTC
TRBV6-5,TRBJ1-3,TRBD1,-,CASGQAGNTIYF,TGTGCCAGCGGACAGGCTGGAAACACCATATATTTT
TRBV28,TRBJ2-1,TRBD2,-,CASTGPSGRRSYNEQFF,TGTGCCAGCACGGGCCCTAGCGGGAGGAGGTCCTACAATGAGCAGTTCTTC
TRBV18,TRBJ1-6,-,-,CASSPLRNFLYNSPLHF,TGTGCCAGCTCACCGCTTCGGAATTTCCTCTATAATTCACCCCTCCACTTT
TRBV30,TRBJ1-1,-,-,CAWSFVRWNTEAFF,TGTGCCTGGAGTTTCGTCCGTTGGAACACTGAAGCTTTCTTT
TRBV27,TRBJ2-1,TRBD2,-,CASSFQREGNNEQFF,TGTGCCAGCAGTTTCCAGCGGGAGGGTAACAATGAGCAGTTCTTC
TRBV15,TRBJ2-3,-,-,CATTPTWTGTDTQYF,TGTGCCACAACACCAACGTGGACTGGCACAGATACGCAGTATTTT
TRBV13,TRBJ2-7,-,-,CASSQTTGSYEQYF,TGTGCCAGCAGCCAAACGACAGGCTCCTACGAGCAGTACTTC
TRBV25-1,TRBJ2-4,TRBD1,-,CASSPWDRGDIKNIQYF,TGTGCCAGCAGTCCTTGGGACAGGGGAGATATCAAAAACATTCAGTACTTC
TRBV30,TRBJ1-1,-,-,CAWRGPREAFF,TGTGCCTGGAGGGGGCCTCGTGAAGCTTTCTTT